This T cell receptor beta chain was profiled in a study of blood T cell repertoires in COVID-19. Study-level information: The cDNA or gDNA used as material had been derived from T cells, B-cell-depleted T cells, or PBMCs.

As originally analysed: Amplifying reference gene primers gave estimates of nucleated cell counts. The table came from immunoSEQ multiplex PCR; TCRdb's copy has only in-frame clones and leaves some out. V, J and clone size are taken as reported in that table, and D and trimming were inferred from the DNA itself. The table shows about 310,000 clones, with around 85% occurring only once. Donors were grouped by their self-reported clinical history. Within 2 weeks of study entry, exposed participants had contacted a PCR-confirmed or clinician-diagnosed COVID-19 case. J was trimmed by 5 bases and V by 5 bases; bases with no gene match: 1. Germline V gives CDR1 KGHDR, CDR2 SFDVKD. The CDR3 has 12 residues.

The specimen sequenced was PBMCs or T cells enriched from blood (not recorded which). The sequence was collected from a woman aged 25 to 39 who had been exposed to COVID-19. This chain joins TRBV24-1 and TRBJ2-5; 7 nucleotides match TRBD2. CDR3 nucleotides: TGTGCCACCAGTGGCGGGGGTGAGACCCAGTACTTC. This encodes CATSGGGETQYF.